This TCR beta chain comes out of a study of T-cell reconstitution after alpha-beta-depleted transplantation in children. This clonotype was detected many times. Molecular barcoding with unique molecular identifiers was used for the TCRbeta library. TCRdb re-called the PCR reads through MiXCR, storing one row per CDR3 protein. Of about 240,000 distinct CDR3 sequences listed, around 12% are singletons. CDR1 is SGDLS, CDR2 YYNGEE, per germline. The CDR3 is 13 residues long. Losses at the gene ends were 4 bases for V and 6 bases for J; bases not matched to a gene: 4. Sequencing was performed on PBMCs from the stem cell graft donor, taken from the stem cell graft. This TCR was sampled from a human donor who donated a stem cell graft to a child with acute lymphoblastic leukemia. The genes are TRBV9 and TRBJ1-2; TRBD1 agrees at 9 bases. The CDR3 nucleotides are TGTGCCAGCAGCTGGACAGGGGACCATGGCTACACCTTC. Residues: CASSWTGDHGYTF.